This T cell receptor beta chain originates from a study of cytomegalovirus exposure and HLA in healthy donors. Study-wide results and caveats: Cytomegalovirus association was listed for approximately 150 TCR beta chains.

Germline loops: CDR1 LGHNT, CDR2 FRNRAP. The CDR3 extends over 14 amino acids. J gave up 2 bases and V 6 bases, and 0 bases lay outside the gene matches. Points on this clone: The antigen remains unidentified.

The PCR employed 60 Vbeta primers together with 13 Jbeta primers. As processed by the authors: An analysis that came later counted 80 million or so unique TCR beta chains, approximately 9.9 million shared. Here immunoSEQ multiplex PCR was the method, and the copy in TCRdb shows in-frame clones only, minus some. For V, J and clone size, that table is used; D and trimming come from the DNA. The repertoire consists of fewer than 200,000 clones, with about 80% occurring once and the leading ten covering less than 15%. The sequence came from a woman aged 30 to 39 in good health and CMV-seropositive. Sequencing was performed on PBMCs. V and J are TRBV12-5 and TRBJ2-1; 11 bases agree with TRBD2. The CDR3 sequence is CASGGLAAYNEQFF. The DNA for the CDR3 is TGTGCTAGTGGGGGACTAGCGGCCTACAATGAGCAGTTCTTC. Full variable domain (outside the CDR3, taken from reference TRBV12-5 and TRBJ2-1): DARVTQTPRHKVTEMGQEVTMRCQPILGHNTVFWYRQTMMQGLELLAYFRNRAPLDDSGMPKDRFSAEMPDATLATLKIQPSEPRDSAVYFCASGGLAAYNEQFFGPGTRLTVL.